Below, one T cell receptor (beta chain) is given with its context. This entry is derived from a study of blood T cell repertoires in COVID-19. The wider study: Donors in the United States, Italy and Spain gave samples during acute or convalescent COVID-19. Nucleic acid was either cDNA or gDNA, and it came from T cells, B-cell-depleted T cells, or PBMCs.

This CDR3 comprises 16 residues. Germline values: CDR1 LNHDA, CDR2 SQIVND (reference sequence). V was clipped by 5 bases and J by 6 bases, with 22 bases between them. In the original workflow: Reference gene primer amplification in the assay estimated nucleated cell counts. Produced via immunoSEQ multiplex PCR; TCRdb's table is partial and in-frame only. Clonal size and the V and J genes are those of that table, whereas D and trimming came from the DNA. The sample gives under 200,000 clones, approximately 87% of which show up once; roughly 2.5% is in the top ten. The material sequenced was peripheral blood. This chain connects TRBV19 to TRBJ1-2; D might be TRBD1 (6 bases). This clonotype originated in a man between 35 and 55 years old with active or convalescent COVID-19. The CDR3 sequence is CASSPSTGRGGDGYTF. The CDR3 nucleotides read TGTGCCAGTAGTCCCTCGACAGGCCGGGGGGGTGATGGCTACACCTTC.